These 25 T cell receptor beta chains were all obtained from the same sample, sequenced in a study of cytomegalovirus exposure and HLA in healthy donors. PCR used 60 Vbeta primers and 13 Jbeta primers. Assay used: immunoSEQ multiplex PCR; TCRdb lists only in-frame clones, some missing. The table has approximately 170,000 clones, roughly 80% seen once. The material sequenced was PBMCs. The receptors were gathered from a female donor in good health and CMV-seronegative.

The chain carries TRBV4-3 and TRBJ2-2, with D perhaps matching TRBD1 (5 bases). The CDR3 covers 14 residues. CDR1 is LGHNA and CDR2 is YSLEER in the germline V gene. The ends were cut back, 2 bases at V and 6 bases at J, with 10 bases in the middle. The CDR3 coding sequence is TGCGCCAGCAGCCAATCAGCCAGGGCCGGGGAGCTGTTTTTT. Its translation: CASSQSARAGELFF.

This chain connects TRBV4-3 to TRBJ2-1, with TRBD2 matching 10 bases. Losses at the gene ends were 2 bases for V and 3 bases for J; bases not matched to a gene: 7. Germline V gene lookup returns CDR1 LGHNA and CDR2 YSLEER. CDR3 size: 17 residues. The CDR3 nucleotides read TGCGCCAGCAGCCAACCCTCTAGCGGGGGCTACTACAATGAGCAGTTCTTC. It specifies CASSQPSSGGYYNEQFF.

This chain joins TRBV19 and TRBJ1-5; TRBD1 might be the D (6 bases). Germline V gene lookup returns CDR1 LNHDA and CDR2 SQIVND (reference sequence). CDR3 length equals 12 residues. Trimming pared 9 bases from V and 3 bases from J, leaving 9 bases between. CDR3 residues: CASRDNNQPQHF. The CDR3 region has the DNA TGTGCCAGCCGGGACAACAATCAGCCCCAGCATTTT.

This chain joins TRBV19 and TRBJ2-5; TRBD2 matches 9 bases. The germline CDR1 and CDR2 sequences are LNHDA and SQIVND (reference sequence). Trimming at V came to 10 bases and at J to 6 bases, leaving 12 bases not matched to a gene. The CDR3 consists of 14 residues. CDR3 coding DNA: TGTGCCACCGAGGGGCGGGAGGGCCGTCAGACCCAGTACTTC. This gives the protein CATEGREGRQTQYF.

The V and J genes are TRBV28 and TRBJ2-4; weak D call: TRBD1 (7 bases). Trimming pared 5 bases from V and 6 bases from J, leaving 17 bases between. Germline loops: CDR1 MDHEN, CDR2 SYDVKM. The CDR3 spans 15 residues. The CDR3 loop is CASSGRYWTGNIQYF. The CDR3 DNA follows: TGTGCCAGCAGTGGGAGGTATTGGACAGGAAACATTCAGTACTTC.

The chain joins TRBV6-5 to TRBJ1-1; D is undetermined. Trimming took off 5 bases at V and 1 base at J, with 5 bases between the two ends. Germline V gene data show CDR1 as MNHEY and CDR2 as SVGAGI. The CDR3 covers 12 residues. CDR3 protein: CASSAQNTEAFF. The CDR3 DNA is TGTGCCAGCAGTGCACAGAACACTGAAGCTTTCTTT.

The genes are TRBV29-1 and TRBJ2-7, with D perhaps TRBD2 (5 bases). Deletions cut 7 bases from V and 3 bases from J, with 13 bases between. Germline loops: CDR1 SQVTM, CDR2 ANQGSEA. The length of the CDR3 is 12 residues. This CDR3 is CSAGFGDYEQYF. The CDR3 DNA reads TGCAGCGCTGGCTTCGGGGACTACGAGCAGTACTTC.

V is TRBV28 and J is TRBJ2-7, with 11 positions matching TRBD1. This CDR3 has 13 residues. The V segment lost 8 bases and the J segment 2 bases; nucleotides outside the gene matches: 2. Germline values: CDR1 MDHEN, CDR2 SYDVKM. In DNA, the CDR3 is TGTGCCAGCGGACAGGGGGCGCCCTACGAGCAGTACTTC. It yields the protein CASGQGAPYEQYF.

The chain couples TRBV19 to TRBJ2-1; TRBD2 matches at 11 bases. V gave up 1 base and J gave up 7 bases; unmatched junction bases: 6. This CDR3 is built from 16 residues. CDR1 is LNHDA and CDR2 is SQIVND in the germline V gene (reference sequence). The DNA of the CDR3 is TGTGCCAGTAGTATAGTTGCGGTAGCGGGGGGGAATGAGCAGTTCTTC. It encodes CASSIVAVAGGNEQFF.

V is TRBV13 and J is TRBJ2-1; the D gene is possibly TRBD2 (6 bases). The V gene's germline CDR1 is PRHDT and CDR2 FYEKMQ (reference sequence). CDR3 length equals 15 residues. V was trimmed by 5 bases and J by 6 bases, leaving 17 bases between them. CDR3 bases: TGTGCCAGCAGCAGATGGGACTGGCAGGTCAATGAGCAGTTCTTC. Protein: CASSRWDWQVNEQFF.

This clone was seen a handful of times. This chain links TRBV19 with TRBJ2-1; maybe TRBD2 (5 bases). Germline CDR1 and CDR2: LNHDA and SQIVND (reference sequence). The CDR3 has 14 amino acids. The V gene lost 6 bases and the J gene lost 3 bases, with 12 bases spanning the gap. As DNA, the CDR3 is TGTGCCAGTAGGTGGGGAGCCGGCTACAATGAGCAGTTCTTC. This codes for CASRWGAGYNEQFF. Full variable domain (remainder filled in from reference TRBV19 and TRBJ2-1): DGGITQSPKYLFRKEGQNVTLSCEQNLNHDAMYWYRQDPGQGLRLIYYSQIVNDFQKGDIAEGYSVSREKKESFPLTVTSAQKNPTAFYLCASRWGAGYNEQFFGPGTRLTVL.

This clone appeared a single time. V is TRBV4-1 and J is TRBJ1-3; 11 bases align to TRBD1. With V trimmed by 1 base and J by 4 bases, 3 bases remained unmatched. The CDR3 contains 16 residues. The germline CDR1 and CDR2 sequences are MGHRA and YSYEKL. DNA for the CDR3: TGCGCCAGCAGCCAAGCGGACAGGGGGCCAGGAAACACCATATATTTT. Amino acid sequence: CASSQADRGPGNTIYF.

The CDR3 sequence is CASSQATTGNNSPLHF. CDR3 nucleotides: TGCGCCAGCAGCCAAGCAACGACAGGGAATAATTCACCCCTCCACTTT. The chain has TRBV4-3 and TRBJ1-6; TRBD1 aligns across 7 bases. The CDR3 runs to 16 residues. CDR1 LGHNA and CDR2 YSLEER come from the germline V gene. V lost 1 base and J lost 5; bases outside the gene matches: 5.

The chain links TRBV27 to TRBJ1-1; D is unclear. The V gene lost 3 bases and the J gene lost 11 bases, with 19 bases spanning the gap. CDR1 is MNHEY and CDR2 is SMNVEV in the germline V gene (reference sequence). The CDR3 runs 14 residues. DNA for the CDR3: TGTGCCAGCAGTTTTTCTGGCAACTCGGGGTATGCTTTCTTT. Protein sequence: CASSFSGNSGYAFF.

The chain uses TRBV7-8 and TRBJ2-1; the D gene is possibly TRBD2 (7 bases). The CDR3 is 17 residues long. The V and J ends lost 5 bases and 2 bases respectively, with 19 bases between them. Germline assignment: CDR1 SGHVS and CDR2 FQNEAQ. The CDR3 loop reads CASSPTQGGSAYNEQFF. The CDR3 bases are TGTGCCAGCAGCCCCACACAGGGCGGGAGTGCCTACAATGAGCAGTTCTTC.

This chain links TRBV5-6 with TRBJ1-4, with D perhaps TRBD1 (5 bases). This CDR3 region has 16 residues. The germline gives CDR1 SGHDT, CDR2 YYEEEE. Trimming took 3 bases from V and 4 from J, leaving 16 bases between them. DNA for the CDR3: TGTGCCAGCAGCTGGACATGTTTTATGAGTAATGAAAAACTGTTTTTT. Its protein is CASSWTCFMSNEKLFF.

J is TRBJ1-2 and V is TRBV5-1; 9 bases are a match to TRBD1. Germline CDR1 SGHRS, CDR2 YFSETQ. Trimming cost V 0 bases and J 11 bases; bases outside gene matches: 2. The CDR3 runs 12 residues. CDR3 sequence (DNA): TGCGCCAGCAGCTTGGAGGACAGGGGATACACCTTC. Its translation is CASSLEDRGYTF.

This clone was seen only a few times. The rearrangement joins TRBV6-4 to TRBJ2-1; possibly TRBD2 for D (6 bases). The CDR3 length is 16 residues. Germline V gene data show CDR1 as MRHNA and CDR2 as SNTAGT. Trimming pared 4 bases from V and 0 bases from J, leaving 13 bases between. CDR3 in DNA: TGTGCCAGCAGTGTTGTCGGGAGTTTCTCCTACAATGAGCAGTTCTTC. Its protein product is CASSVVGSFSYNEQFF.

This rearrangement joins TRBV7-6 to TRBJ1-1; weak D call: TRBD1 (5 bases). Trimming took 7 bases from V and 5 from J, leaving 14 bases between them. Germline CDR1 SGHVS, CDR2 FNYEAQ. The CDR3 is made up of 13 amino acids. This chain's CDR3 is CASTRVQGTEAFF. CDR3 DNA: TGTGCCAGCACCCGCGTTCAGGGAACTGAAGCTTTCTTT.

The V and J genes are TRBV5-3 and TRBJ2-3, with D maybe TRBD2 (5 bases). TRBV5-3 qualifies as an ORF whose function is uncertain. The CDR3 covers 16 residues. Trimming stripped 1 base from V and 0 bases from J, with 12 bases between. CDR3 sequence (DNA): TGTGCCAGAAGCTTGAGTCTAGCCAGCAGCACAGATACGCAGTATTTT. This encodes CARSLSLASSTDTQYF.

This clone was observed a single time. CDR3 DNA: TGTGCCAGCAGTTTCTCCTCCGGGACTAGCGGGACCCTGGATACGCAGTATTTT. Amino acid sequence: CASSFSSGTSGTLDTQYF. This chain links TRBV28 with TRBJ2-3; 13 nucleotides line up with TRBD2. V was pared by 3 bases and J by 6 bases, with 12 bases of the junction left unmatched. The germline V gene has CDR1 MDHEN and CDR2 SYDVKM. The CDR3 has 18 residues.

The V and J genes are TRBV7-9 and TRBJ2-7; TRBD2 aligns across 7 bases. Germline assignment: CDR1 SEHNR and CDR2 FQNEAQ (reference sequence). There are 13 residues in the CDR3. V was pared by 4 bases and J by 3 bases, with 3 bases of the junction left unmatched. CDR3 in amino acids: CASSWGGYYEQYF. In DNA, the CDR3 is TGTGCCAGCAGCTGGGGGGGTTACTACGAGCAGTACTTC.

The chain uses TRBV18 and TRBJ1-5; D is unclear. CDR1 is KGHSH, CDR2 LQKENI, per germline. There are 15 residues in the CDR3. The V end was cut by 3 bases, the J end by 4 bases, with 13 bases between. The CDR3, as DNA: TGTGCCAGCTCACCCCAAGTCGGGAGGAATCAGCCCCAGCATTTT. Translation: CASSPQVGRNQPQHF.

The rearrangement links TRBV5-1 to TRBJ2-7; TRBD2 matches 8 bases. V lost 4 bases to trimming and J lost 4 bases; unmatched junction nucleotides: 10. The CDR3 loop spans 15 amino acids. Germline CDR1 reads SGHRS; CDR2 reads YFSETQ. The CDR3 is CASSGTSGARYEQYF. CDR3 nucleotide sequence: TGCGCCAGCAGCGGAACTAGCGGAGCCAGGTACGAGCAGTACTTC.

The rearrangement links TRBV5-1 to TRBJ2-5; 10 bases align to TRBD2. V was clipped by 4 bases and J by 0 bases; unmatched bases: 6. CDR3 length equals 16 residues. Germline CDR1 SGHRS, CDR2 YFSETQ. Here the CDR3 reads CASSLAGALHQETQYF. In DNA, the CDR3 is TGCGCCAGCAGCCTAGCGGGGGCCCTCCACCAAGAGACCCAGTACTTC. The whole variable domain, filled in from reference TRBV5-1 and TRBJ2-5, reads KAGVTQTPRYLIKTRGQQVTLSCSPISGHRSVSWYQQTPGQGLQFLFEYFSETQRNKGNFPGRFSGRQFSNSRSEMNVSTLELGDSALYLCASSLAGALHQETQYFGPGTRLLVL.